The clone carrying this TCR beta chain was detected many times. No antigen is known for it. Using RNA transcripts as the source, TCR beta CDR3 regions were amplified. The TCR CDR3 was amplified in a first-round RT-PCR using the HTBI primer set. TCRdb re-analysed the multiplex PCR reads in MiXCR, keeping a single row per CDR3 protein. The sample holds approximately 690,000 distinct CDR3 sequences, 14% seen once. The sample originates from a study of T cells in Graves' hyperthyroidism and ophthalmopathy. Broader study findings: Also found in blood were most expanded thyroid clonotypes above 0.001.

Germline CDR1 is MNHEY and CDR2 is SVGEGT. CDR3 size: 15 residues. Trimming removed 4 bases at V and 0 bases at J, with 10 bases between. Sequenced material: blood. The sequence came from a woman in her 50s with Graves' ophthalmopathy. The chain joins TRBV6-2 or TRBV6-3 to TRBJ2-1, with D possibly TRBD1 on 6 matching bases. In DNA form, the CDR3 reads TGTGCCAGCAGTTGGGGGCACAGCTCCTACAATGAGCAGTTCTTC. It yields the protein CASSWGHSSYNEQFF.